Below are 14 T cell receptor beta chains sequenced from a single sample in a study of blood T cell repertoires in COVID-19. Libraries were prepared by immunoSEQ multiplex PCR; TCRdb keeps only in-frame clonotypes and omits some of them. This sample has around 220,000 clones, with 84% found just once. Sample: peripheral blood. The receptors shown here come from a woman at least 80 years old with COVID-19, enrolled during active disease.

This chain joins TRBV6-5 and TRBJ1-1; 7 bases fit TRBD1. The CDR3 runs 16 residues. Per germline, CDR1 MNHEY and CDR2 SVGAGI. The junction had 8 bases not matched to a gene; V was cut back by 4 bases and J by 0 bases. The CDR3 DNA is TGTGCCAGCAGTTTCGACGCCGGGACAGTGAACACTGAAGCTTTCTTT. Translated, it gives CASSFDAGTVNTEAFF.

The CDR3 loop is CASSEVTGSYEQYF. CDR3 nucleotides: TGTGCCAGCAGTGAAGTTACGGGTTCCTACGAGCAGTACTTC. This chain joins TRBV6-1 and TRBJ2-7; D gene unclear. Trimming took 1 base from V and 1 from J, leaving 8 bases between them. This CDR3 has 14 amino acids. Germline V gene data show CDR1 as MNHNS and CDR2 as SASEGT.

The genes are TRBV19 and TRBJ1-5, with D maybe TRBD1 (6 bases). Trimming shortened V by 11 bases and J by 10 bases, and 24 bases separated the two germline ends. Germline V CDR1 and CDR2: LNHDA, SQIVND (reference sequence). There are 14 residues in the CDR3. The CDR3 loop is CARRRGQSRGPQHF. The CDR3 DNA reads TGTGCCCGCCGCAGGGGTCAAAGTCGAGGCCCCCAGCATTTT.

J is TRBJ2-3 and V is TRBV5-1; 15 bases match TRBD2. V dropped 4 bases and J dropped 3; count of bases not matched to a gene: 6. Germline CDR1 reads SGHRS; CDR2 reads YFSETQ. This CDR3 has 17 amino acids. As DNA, the CDR3 is TGCGCCAGCAGCCGGACTAGCGGGAGGGCGGAGACAGATACGCAGTATTTT. Amino acids: CASSRTSGRAETDTQYF.

The J gene is TRBJ1-3, the V gene TRBV6-5; D is unclear. Germline CDR1 MNHEY, CDR2 SVGAGI. Trimming removed 8 bases at V and 4 bases at J, with 18 bases between. This CDR3 comprises 15 residues. The CDR3 region is CASGPLTQTGNTIYF. The CDR3 region has the DNA TGTGCCAGCGGTCCGTTAACACAGACCGGAAACACCATATATTTT.

The chain employs TRBV24-1 and TRBJ2-3; D remains ambiguous. This CDR3 region has 13 residues. V lost 4 bases to trimming and J lost 2 bases, with 6 bases between them. Germline CDR1 KGHDR, CDR2 SFDVKD. This CDR3 is CATSESITDTQYF. CDR3 in DNA: TGTGCCACCAGTGAGAGCATCACAGATACGCAGTATTTT.

This rearrangement joins TRBV19 to TRBJ1-5; D is unresolved. Trimming left V 6 bases short and J 1 base short, with 7 bases between. The CDR3 sequence is 13 residues long. The germline CDR1 and CDR2 sequences are LNHDA and SQIVND (reference sequence). For the CDR3, the DNA is TGTGCCAGTAGGAGATGGAGCAATCAGCCCCAGCATTTT. It translates to CASRRWSNQPQHF.

This sequence joins TRBV7-3 and TRBJ2-7, with 7 nucleotides matching TRBD1. The J segment lost 0 bases and the V segment lost 4 bases, leaving 6 bases of the junction unmatched. Germline values: CDR1 SGHTA, CDR2 FQGTGA. The CDR3 is made up of 15 amino acids. The CDR3: CASSWGQPRSYEQYF. CDR3 in DNA: TGTGCCAGCAGCTGGGGACAGCCTCGCTCCTACGAGCAGTACTTC.

V and J are TRBV28 and TRBJ2-3; the match to TRBD2 covers 13 bases. V lost 4 bases, J lost 2 bases, and 9 bases stayed unmatched. The CDR3 totals 18 residues. Germline values: CDR1 MDHEN, CDR2 SYDVKM. CDR3 in amino acids: CASSWLLAGGPATDTQYF. CDR3 in DNA: TGTGCCAGCAGTTGGCTACTAGCGGGAGGGCCAGCCACAGATACGCAGTATTTT.

This clone was seen just once. The V call is TRBV3-1 (or the pseudogene TRBV3-2), the J call TRBJ2-7; D uncertain. This CDR3 region has 13 residues. Looked up from germline, CDR1 is LGHDT and CDR2 is YNNKEL (reference sequence). Trimming cost V 1 base and J 6 bases, with 10 bases left between them. This chain's CDR3 is CASSQVGWVEQYF. The CDR3 DNA reads as TGTGCCAGCAGCCAAGTCGGGTGGGTCGAGCAGTACTTC.

The chain recombines TRBV7-9 with TRBJ1-4; D is perhaps TRBD1 (5 bases). The V end lost 2 bases, the J end lost 7 bases, and 17 bases lay between the germline ends. This CDR3 has 16 residues. The germline V gene has CDR1 SEHNR and CDR2 FQNEAQ (reference sequence). The CDR3 DNA is TGTGCCAGCAGCTTACTTACGGGGGGACGGGGTGAAAAACTGTTTTTT. It specifies CASSLLTGGRGEKLFF.

The chain uses TRBV6-5 and TRBJ1-6; D uncertain. Looked up from germline, CDR1 is MNHEY and CDR2 is SVGAGI. V was trimmed by 6 bases and J by 5 bases, leaving 8 bases between them. The CDR3 runs 13 residues. CDR3 sequence reads: CASRLGDNSPLHF. The CDR3, as DNA: TGTGCCAGCAGACTAGGTGATAATTCACCCCTCCACTTT.

The chain combines TRBV18 with TRBJ2-3; D is undetermined. Germline lookup yields CDR1 KGHSH and CDR2 LQKENI. V shed 10 bases and J shed 3 bases, with 14 bases lying between them. This CDR3 region has 13 residues. The CDR3 DNA sequence: TGTGCCACCAGACTCTCTTTGACAGATACGCAGTATTTT. Translated: CATRLSLTDTQYF.

The chain joins TRBV15 to TRBJ1-6; tentatively, D is TRBD1 (6 bases). The V gene lost 0 bases and the J gene lost 13 bases, with 16 bases spanning the gap. The CDR3 contains 15 residues. Germline V gives CDR1 LNHNV, CDR2 YYDKDF (reference sequence). The CDR3 region is CATSRETLQGIPLHF. CDR3 in DNA: TGTGCCACCAGCAGAGAGACCCTACAGGGTATCCCCCTCCACTTT.